This T cell receptor (beta chain) was profiled in a study of OX40 agonist ivuxolimab in advanced cancers. Study information: Patients in dose escalation had liver, melanoma, kidney or head and neck cancers. Study conclusions and caveats: Low normalized T-cell clonal expansion was also seen in some nonresponders. Which antigen the expanded peripheral T cells recognized is unknown.

Repertoires were generated with immunoSEQ multiplex PCR, while TCRdb's copy carries only in-frame clones and drops some. The profile covers about 69,000 clones, with 80% to 85% appearing a single time and 2% to 2.5% taken by the ten largest. Germline CDR1 is SGHDT and CDR2 is YYEEEE. The CDR3 has 15 residues. V was pared by 4 bases and J by 2 bases, with 16 bases between. In regard to this clone: As yet, its antigen is unknown.

This chain links TRBV5-6 with TRBJ2-7; D possibly corresponds to TRBD2 (6 bases). Sample: CD4+ or CD8+ T cells sorted from blood, taken in a trial of the OX40 agonist ivuxolimab. The source of this sequence is an adult with an advanced solid tumor such as melanoma, head and neck, liver or kidney cancer. The CDR3 region is CASSDRDSRAYEQYF. The CDR3 DNA is TGTGCCAGCAGCGACCGGGACTCGAGAGCCTACGAGCAGTACTTC.